This T cell receptor (beta chain) emerged from a study of T cell repertoires in cytomegalovirus infection. Regarding the study as a whole: Within the response measured ex vivo, HLA-C-restricted CMV-specific TCR beta clonotypes were dominant.

TCRdb re-called the reads through MiXCR, storing one row per CDR3 protein. The sample records hundreds of thousands of distinct CDR3 sequences, about a third being singletons. Concerning this clonotype: Its cognate antigen is unknown.

Sequencing was performed on PBMCs. The receptor was isolated from a human donor in good health (CMV status not recorded). Some clones in this sample may be carry-over from other donors' samples.

CDR3 sequence: CASRGGETGPGELFF. CDR3 DNA: TGTGCCAGCAGGGGGGGTGAAACAGGGCCCGGGGAGCTGTTTTTT. The rearrangement joins TRBV12-3 or TRBV12-4 to TRBJ2-2, with D perhaps being TRBD1 or TRBD2 (6 bases each). Trimming stripped 6 bases from V and 6 bases from J, with 17 bases between. This CDR3 is built from 15 residues.